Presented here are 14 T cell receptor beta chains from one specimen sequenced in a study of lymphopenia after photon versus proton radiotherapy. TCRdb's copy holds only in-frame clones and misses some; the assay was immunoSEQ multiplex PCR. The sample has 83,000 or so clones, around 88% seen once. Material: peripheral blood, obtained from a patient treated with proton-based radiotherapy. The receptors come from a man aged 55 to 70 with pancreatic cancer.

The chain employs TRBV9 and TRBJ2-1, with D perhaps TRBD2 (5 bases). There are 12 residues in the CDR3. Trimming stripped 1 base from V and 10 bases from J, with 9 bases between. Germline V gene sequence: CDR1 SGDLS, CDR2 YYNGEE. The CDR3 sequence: CASSVSGDEQFF. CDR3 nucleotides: TGTGCCAGCAGCGTAAGCGGCGACGAGCAGTTCTTC.

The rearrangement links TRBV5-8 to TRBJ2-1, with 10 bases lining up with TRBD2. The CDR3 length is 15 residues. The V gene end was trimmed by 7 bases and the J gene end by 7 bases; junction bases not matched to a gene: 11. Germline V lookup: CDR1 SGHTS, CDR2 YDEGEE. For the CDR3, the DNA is TGTGCCAGCCGCAACCCCGGGACTAGCGCAAATGAGCAGTTCTTC. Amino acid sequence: CASRNPGTSANEQFF.

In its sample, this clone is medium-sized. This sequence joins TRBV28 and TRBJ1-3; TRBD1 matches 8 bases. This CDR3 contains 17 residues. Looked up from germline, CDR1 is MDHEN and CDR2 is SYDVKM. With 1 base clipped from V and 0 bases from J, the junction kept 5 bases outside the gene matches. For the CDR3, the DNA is TGTGCCAGCAGTTTATCAGGGGGCCCCGTCTCTGGAAACACCATATATTTT. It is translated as CASSLSGGPVSGNTIYF.

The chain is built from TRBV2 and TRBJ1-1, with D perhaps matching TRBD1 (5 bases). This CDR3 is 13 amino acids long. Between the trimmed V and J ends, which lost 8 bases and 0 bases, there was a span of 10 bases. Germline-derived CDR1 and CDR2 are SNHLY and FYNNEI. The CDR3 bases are TGTGCCAGCGCGACAGATATGAACACTGAAGCTTTCTTT. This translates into CASATDMNTEAFF.

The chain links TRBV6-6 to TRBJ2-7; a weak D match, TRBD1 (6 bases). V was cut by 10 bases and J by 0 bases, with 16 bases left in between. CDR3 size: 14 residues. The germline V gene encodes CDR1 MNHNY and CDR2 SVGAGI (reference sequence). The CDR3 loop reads CATNRVGNSYEQYF. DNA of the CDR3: TGTGCCACCAACAGGGTGGGAAACTCCTACGAGCAGTACTTC.

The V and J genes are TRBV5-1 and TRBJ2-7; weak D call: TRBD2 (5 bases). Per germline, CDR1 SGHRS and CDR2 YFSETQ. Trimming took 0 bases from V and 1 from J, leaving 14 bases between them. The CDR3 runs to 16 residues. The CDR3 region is CASSLGHRGPSYEQYF. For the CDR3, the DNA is TGCGCCAGCAGCTTGGGCCACCGCGGGCCTTCCTACGAGCAGTACTTC.

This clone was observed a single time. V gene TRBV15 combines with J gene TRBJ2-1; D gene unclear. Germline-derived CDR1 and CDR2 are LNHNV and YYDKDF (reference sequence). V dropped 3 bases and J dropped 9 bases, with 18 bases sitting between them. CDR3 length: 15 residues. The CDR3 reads CATSSLVAWSVEQFF. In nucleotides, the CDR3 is TGTGCCACCAGCAGCCTCGTAGCCTGGAGCGTTGAGCAGTTCTTC.

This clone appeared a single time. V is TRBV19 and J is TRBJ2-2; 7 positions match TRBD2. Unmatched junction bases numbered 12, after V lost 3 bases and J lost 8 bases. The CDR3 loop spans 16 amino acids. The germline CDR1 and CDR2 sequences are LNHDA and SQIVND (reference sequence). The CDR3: CASSISLAVLKGELFF. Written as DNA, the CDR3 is TGTGCCAGTAGTATTAGCCTAGCGGTTCTAAAAGGGGAGCTGTTTTTT.

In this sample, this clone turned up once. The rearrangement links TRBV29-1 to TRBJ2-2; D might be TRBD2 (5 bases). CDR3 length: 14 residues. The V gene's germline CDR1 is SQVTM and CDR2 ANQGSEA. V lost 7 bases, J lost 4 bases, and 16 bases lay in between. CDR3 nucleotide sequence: TGCAGCGCCGGGGTAGTCCCAATCACCGGGGAGCTGTTTTTT. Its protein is CSAGVVPITGELFF.

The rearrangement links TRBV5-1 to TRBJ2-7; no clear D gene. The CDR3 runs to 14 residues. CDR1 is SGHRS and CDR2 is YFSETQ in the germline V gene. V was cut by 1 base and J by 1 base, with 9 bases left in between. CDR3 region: CASSLSSLSYEQYF. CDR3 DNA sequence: TGCGCCAGCAGCTTGTCTTCACTGTCCTACGAGCAGTACTTC.

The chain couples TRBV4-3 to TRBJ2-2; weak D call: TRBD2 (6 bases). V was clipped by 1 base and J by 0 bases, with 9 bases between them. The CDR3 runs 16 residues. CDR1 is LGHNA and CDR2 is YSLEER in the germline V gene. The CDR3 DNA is TGCGCCAGCAGCCAAGGGGGCGGGGCGAACACCGGGGAGCTGTTTTTT. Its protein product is CASSQGGGANTGELFF.

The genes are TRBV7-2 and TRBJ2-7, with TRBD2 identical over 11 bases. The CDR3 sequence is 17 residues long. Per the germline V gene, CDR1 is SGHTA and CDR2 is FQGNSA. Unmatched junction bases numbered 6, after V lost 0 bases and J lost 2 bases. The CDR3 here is CASSLAPSSGRTYEQYF. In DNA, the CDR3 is TGTGCCAGCAGCTTAGCGCCGTCTAGCGGGAGGACCTACGAGCAGTACTTC. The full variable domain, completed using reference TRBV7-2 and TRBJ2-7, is GAGVSQSPSNKVTEKGKDVELRCDPISGHTALYWYRQSLGQGLEFLIYFQGNSAPDKSGLPSDRFSAERTGGSVSTLTIQRTQQEDSAVYLCASSLAPSSGRTYEQYFGPGTRLTVT.

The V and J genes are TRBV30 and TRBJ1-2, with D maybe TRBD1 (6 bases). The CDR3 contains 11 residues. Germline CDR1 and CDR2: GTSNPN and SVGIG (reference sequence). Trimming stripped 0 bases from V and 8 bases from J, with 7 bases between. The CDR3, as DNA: TGTGCCTGGAGTGTACAGGGAGGCTACACCTTC. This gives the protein CAWSVQGGYTF.

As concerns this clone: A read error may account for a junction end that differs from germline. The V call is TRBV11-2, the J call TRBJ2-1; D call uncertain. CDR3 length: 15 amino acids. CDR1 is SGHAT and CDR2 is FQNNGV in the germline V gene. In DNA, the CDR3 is TGTGCCAGCAGCCTAGAGGTGAGCTCCTACAATGAGCAGTTCTTC. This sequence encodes CASSLEVSSYNEQFF. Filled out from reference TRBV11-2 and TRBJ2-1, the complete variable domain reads EAGVAQSPRYKIIEKRQSVAFWCNPISGHATLYWYQQILGQGPKLLIQFQNNGVVDDSQLPKDRFSAERLKGVDSTLKIQPAKLEDSAVYLCASSLEVSSYNEQFFGPGTRLTVL.